The TCR beta chain described here comes from a study of cytotoxic CD8 clonotypes in ibrutinib-treated CLL (dated by TCRdb to the early 2020s). About the full investigation: The cohort had 11 relapsed/refractory and around 15 treatment-naive patients; approximately 18 were IGHV unmutated. Responses were partial in some 24 patients and complete in 2; after median approximately 5.5 years follow-up, roughly 14 stayed in remission and about twelve progressed. Response samples were taken after a median of around 13 months on treatment, ranging from about 6 to 40 months. On average, each sample had a few hundred thousand productive templates and approximately 89,000 productive rearrangements. Longitudinal samples were available for about 30% of the roughly 86 trial participants. Cryopreserved peripheral blood mononuclear cells were obtained prior to treatment, at the time of response, and at either disease progression or sustained remission. All remission and progressive disease samples were collected while patients were still receiving ibrutinib.

A MiSeq instrument was used for deep resolution sequencing, which targeted depths ranging from 1 in 1 million up to 1 in 200,000 T cells, with coverage averaging 10x for each clonotype. The immunoSEQ hsTCRB Kit was used to generate the TCR beta libraries. The paper's data handling went like this. Data were analyzed with ImmunoSEQ Data Assistant and ImmunoSEQ Analyzer, with V, D and J genes assigned per IMGT definitions. Clonality, which ranges from 0 to 1, was calculated by subtracting the normalized Shannon entropy of productive rearrangement frequencies from one. Public clonotype analysis was restricted to overrepresented clonotypes comprising at least 0.05% of each patient's repertoire. Some twelve age-matched healthy donor repertoires from immuneACCESS were used as controls for clonality. TCRdb retrieved this table from immuneACCESS and kept in-frame rearrangements only. Not all clones are present; in checked studies, unresolved V genes account for under half, and no reason is known for the remainder. V and J calls and clone size are as listed in that table; D and trimming were resolved from the DNA. Counted in this sample were 150,000 or so clones; 70% to 90% of them appeared once. 7.6% of the sample belongs to the ten largest clones.

The paper as a whole reports these results and caveats: Baseline clonality was found to be higher than that of age-matched healthy donors and was strongly correlated with circulating CD8+ T-cell counts. Sampling times were not matched between patients in sustained remission and patients whose disease was progressing, and lymph node repertoires were not examined. Clonality rose at ibrutinib response, remained stable during sustained remission, and dropped back toward baseline at progression. Public clonotypes were rare and either shrank or stayed stable during treatment, and the rise in clonality at ibrutinib response reflected expansion of private clonotypes.

Turning to this clone: Its antigen remains undetermined. No much larger clonotype is one base removed from it; base qualities were not supplied.

The germline V gene sets CDR1 to MGHDK and CDR2 to SYGVNS. Counted from cysteine to phenylalanine, this CDR3 has 15 amino acids. CDR3 DNA is the only sequence kept; it has 45 bases, read in frame from the first base. Trimmed from V: 7 bases; trimmed from J: 9 bases; junction bases lacking a gene match: 14. For TCR beta library preparation, around 2 micrograms of genomic DNA were isolated from cryopreserved PBMCs. High-throughput TCR beta sequencing was performed on longitudinal blood samples from CLL patients receiving ibrutinib monotherapy. The patients took part in an open-label, single-center phase 2 trial of ibrutinib monotherapy.

The chain is encoded by TRBV25-1 joined to TRBJ2-1; TRBD2 aligns with 8 central bases. The sequenced sample was PBMCs, obtained after 36 months of ibrutinib treatment. The receptor was derived from a human donor with chronic lymphocytic leukemia. The sequenced DNA: TGTGCCAGCACCCTCCTGGGACTAGGGAGTGGTGAGCAGTTCTTC. Its protein product is CASTLLGLGSGEQFF.